One and the same sample provided the 29 T cell receptor beta chains below, sequenced in a study of cytomegalovirus exposure and HLA in healthy donors. Sequencing was performed with immunoSEQ multiplex PCR; in TCRdb, only in-frame clones are kept and a portion is missing. The sample consists of about 190,000 clones, 80% to 85% of them appearing once. Sequencing input: PBMCs. These TCRs come from a woman in her late teens or twenties in good health and CMV-seropositive.

The chain links TRBV7-8 to TRBJ1-5; 7 bases are shared with TRBD1. From germline, CDR1 is SGHVS and CDR2 FQNEAQ. There are 14 residues in the CDR3. After removal of 5 bases from V and 3 bases from J, the junction contained 4 bases not matched to a gene. CDR3 nucleotide sequence: TGTGCCAGCAGCCCCGGGACAGTCAATCAGCCCCAGCATTTT. This encodes CASSPGTVNQPQHF.

Details on this clone: An end of the junction differs from the germline gene, which may be a read error. The V and J genes are TRBV2 and TRBJ1-4; D is unresolved. Germline V gene data show CDR1 as SNHLY and CDR2 as FYNNEI. The CDR3 extends over 13 amino acids. The CDR3 DNA sequence: TGTGCCAGCAGTGATCGACTGCCTGAAACACTGTTTTTT. Its translation: CASSDRLPETLFF.

The chain combines TRBV5-6 with TRBJ1-2, with a tentative D call TRBD1 (6 bases). The germline CDR1 and CDR2 sequences are SGHDT and YYEEEE. Trimming took off 6 bases at V and 5 bases at J, with 20 bases between the two ends. This CDR3 spans 15 amino acids. In DNA, the CDR3 is TGTGCCAGCATCACCGGGGGGGCCAGAACGTATGGCTACACCTTC. Its protein is CASITGGARTYGYTF.

Only a few counts were recorded for this clone. This rearrangement joins TRBV4-1 to TRBJ1-5; D is undetermined. Germline V gene lookup returns CDR1 MGHRA and CDR2 YSYEKL. Deletions cut 4 bases from V and 2 bases from J, with 12 bases between. CDR3 size: 15 residues. The chain's CDR3 is CASSLALVGNQPQHF. CDR3 coding DNA: TGCGCCAGCAGCCTTGCCCTGGTAGGCAATCAGCCCCAGCATTTT.

This sequence joins TRBV5-4 and TRBJ1-2; 8 positions match TRBD1. This CDR3 is 14 amino acids long. Germline CDR1 reads SGHNT; CDR2 reads YYREEE (reference sequence). J was trimmed by 8 bases and V by 7 bases; bases with no gene match: 13. CDR3 amino acids: CASHTIQGARGYTF. The CDR3 DNA reads TGTGCCAGCCACACTATTCAGGGGGCACGGGGCTACACCTTC.

The chain joins TRBV9 to TRBJ2-7; 8 nucleotides align to TRBD1. The germline CDR1 and CDR2 sequences are SGDLS and YYNGEE. The CDR3 consists of 14 residues. Trimming removed 5 bases from V and 3 bases from J; junction bases left unmatched: 7. CDR3 bases: TGTGCCAGCAGTGCGACAGGGGCCGGCTACGAGCAGTACTTC. It is translated as CASSATGAGYEQYF. The whole variable domain, filled in from reference TRBV9 and TRBJ2-7, reads DSGVTQTPKHLITATGQRVTLRCSPRSGDLSVYWYQQSLDQGLQFLIQYYNGEERAKGNILERFSAQQFPDLHSELNLSSLELGDSALYFCASSATGAGYEQYFGPGTRLTVT.

This chain connects TRBV10-1 to TRBJ2-3; TRBD2 matches at 8 bases. The CDR3 length is 14 residues. Germline V gene data show CDR1 as WNHNN and CDR2 as SYGVQD (reference sequence). The trim removed 4 bases at V and 6 bases at J, leaving 6 bases unmatched. The CDR3 sequence is CASSGGGGSDTQYF. Written as DNA, the CDR3 is TGCGCCAGCAGTGGCGGCGGGGGGTCTGATACGCAGTATTTT.

The rearrangement links TRBV20-1 to TRBJ1-1, with a weak D call TRBD1 (5 bases). Looked up from germline, CDR1 is DFQATT and CDR2 is SNEGSKA (reference sequence). Deletions cut 6 bases from V and 5 bases from J, with 10 bases between. The CDR3 has 11 residues. In DNA form, the CDR3 reads TGCAGTGCCTGGGGGGTTACTGAAGCTTTCTTT. Its protein is CSAWGVTEAFF.

This clone appeared once. The chain links TRBV7-3 to TRBJ2-1; 13 nucleotides line up with TRBD2. The CDR3 covers 19 residues. V lost 4 bases, J lost 9 bases, and 18 bases stayed unmatched. The germline V gene encodes CDR1 SGHTA and CDR2 FQGTGA. In DNA form, the CDR3 reads TGTGCCAGCAGCTGGGGGCCCGGGACTAGCGGGGAAAGATTCGGTGAGCAGTTCTTC. It encodes CASSWGPGTSGERFGEQFF.

The chain joins TRBV10-3 to TRBJ2-7, with 7 bases identical to TRBD1. This CDR3 contains 14 residues. Trimming took 6 bases from V and 4 from J; bases not matched to a gene: 9. The germline CDR1 and CDR2 sequences are ENHRY and SYGVKD. The CDR3 loop reads CAIRAGTANYEQYF. The CDR3 region has the DNA TGTGCCATCAGAGCCGGGACAGCGAATTACGAGCAGTACTTC.

V gene TRBV7-6 combines with J gene TRBJ1-1; a weak D match, TRBD1 (6 bases). The CDR3 runs to 15 residues. Per the germline V gene, CDR1 is SGHVS and CDR2 is FNYEAQ. V was trimmed by 1 base and J by 5 bases, leaving 14 bases between them. This chain's CDR3 is CASSLETGKRTEAFF. CDR3 DNA sequence: TGTGCCAGCAGCTTAGAAACAGGGAAGAGGACTGAAGCTTTCTTT.

This rearrangement joins TRBV29-1 to TRBJ2-2; 7 bases align to TRBD2. Germline values: CDR1 SQVTM, CDR2 ANQGSEA. The CDR3 consists of 12 residues. V lost 7 bases, J lost 4 bases, and 3 bases stayed unmatched. This chain's CDR3 is CSGWGGTGELFF. The DNA of the CDR3 is TGCAGCGGTTGGGGGGGCACCGGGGAGCTGTTTTTT.

This clone has just a few counts. J is TRBJ2-2 and V is TRBV18, with D hard to call. Between the trimmed V and J ends, which lost 6 bases and 6 bases, there was a span of 11 bases. Germline V gene sequence: CDR1 KGHSH, CDR2 LQKENI. CDR3 length: 13 amino acids. The CDR3 loop reads CASSPALAGELFF. DNA of the CDR3: TGTGCCAGCTCCCCCGCGCTGGCCGGGGAGCTGTTTTTT.

This clone has only a few counts. The V and J genes are TRBV2 and TRBJ2-2; TRBD1 is a possible D gene (6 bases). Looked up from germline, CDR1 is SNHLY and CDR2 is FYNNEI. This CDR3 contains 15 residues. The V gene lost 4 bases and the J gene lost 1 base, with 10 bases spanning the gap. CDR3 sequence: CASSGSTGNTGELFF. DNA for the CDR3: TGTGCCAGCAGTGGGTCGACAGGGAACACCGGGGAGCTGTTTTTT.

The rearrangement joins TRBV14 to TRBJ2-2; perhaps TRBD2 as D (6 bases). Germline CDR1 is SGHDN and CDR2 is FVKESK. This CDR3 is 16 amino acids long. Deletions cut 4 bases from V and 2 bases from J, with 14 bases between. The CDR3 region has the DNA TGTGCCAGCAGCCTCCTGACGGGAGCTAACACCGGGGAGCTGTTTTTT. Residues: CASSLLTGANTGELFF.

V and J are TRBV5-1 and TRBJ2-1; 7 nucleotides agree with TRBD2. This CDR3 is built from 18 residues. Germline V gene sequence: CDR1 SGHRS, CDR2 YFSETQ. The V gene end was trimmed by 4 bases and the J gene end by 1 base; junction bases not matched to a gene: 14. The CDR3 spells CASSLTETWGGSYNEQFF. Written as DNA, the CDR3 is TGCGCCAGCAGCCTCACCGAGACTTGGGGGGGTTCCTACAATGAGCAGTTCTTC.

This clone was seen more than once but under ten times. The V gene is TRBV9, the J gene TRBJ2-7; no definite D call. V dropped 3 bases and J dropped 7 bases, with 8 bases sitting between them. The CDR3 spans 11 residues. The germline V gene encodes CDR1 SGDLS and CDR2 YYNGEE. CDR3 sequence (DNA): TGTGCCAGCAGCGACCTAGGTGAGCAGTACTTC. It specifies CASSDLGEQYF. Full variable domain (missing parts from reference TRBV9 and TRBJ2-7): DSGVTQTPKHLITATGQRVTLRCSPRSGDLSVYWYQQSLDQGLQFLIQYYNGEERAKGNILERFSAQQFPDLHSELNLSSLELGDSALYFCASSDLGEQYFGPGTRLTVT.

V and J are TRBV7-8 and TRBJ1-4; D is possibly TRBD1 (5 bases). V dropped 8 bases and J dropped 3 bases, with 13 bases sitting between them. The CDR3 length is 14 residues. Per the germline V gene, CDR1 is SGHVS and CDR2 is FQNEAQ. CDR3 sequence reads: CASQRQPPNEKLFF. CDR3 in DNA: TGTGCCAGCCAGCGACAGCCTCCTAATGAAAAACTGTTTTTT.

V and J are TRBV18 and TRBJ2-7; maybe TRBD1 (5 bases). CDR1 KGHSH and CDR2 LQKENI come from the germline V gene. The V and J ends lost 3 bases and 2 bases respectively, with 14 bases between them. CDR3 length: 15 residues. CDR3 coding DNA: TGTGCCAGCTCACCGGTCGTGACAGAGGCCTACGAGCAGTACTTC. Its protein is CASSPVVTEAYEQYF.

This chain connects TRBV2 to TRBJ2-7; D perhaps matches TRBD1 (6 bases). The CDR3 has 12 residues. Trimming left V 8 bases short and J 3 bases short, with 11 bases between. Germline CDR1 SNHLY, CDR2 FYNNEI. The CDR3 reads CASVHRDYEQYF. The DNA for the CDR3 is TGTGCCAGCGTCCACAGGGACTACGAGCAGTACTTC. The complete variable domain, with remaining parts taken from reference TRBV2 and TRBJ2-7, reads EPEVTQTPSHQVTQMGQEVILRCVPISNHLYFYWYRQILGQKVEFLVSFYNNEISEKSEIFDDQFSVERPDGSNFTLKIRSTKLEDSAMYFCASVHRDYEQYFGPGTRLTVT.

This clone was detected only a few times. The chain uses TRBV11-3 and TRBJ2-5; 12 bases are a match to TRBD1. The CDR3 length is 16 residues. J gave up 4 bases and V 5 bases, and 8 bases lay outside the gene matches. CDR1 and CDR2 (germline): SGHNT, YENEEA. CDR3 amino acids: CASSKGQGAVGETQYF. In nucleotides, the CDR3 is TGTGCCAGCAGCAAGGGACAGGGGGCGGTGGGAGAGACCCAGTACTTC.

The chain recombines TRBV19 with TRBJ1-2, with 7 bases fitting TRBD1. J gave up 9 bases and V 5 bases, and 9 bases lay outside the gene matches. CDR3 size: 13 residues. Germline assignment: CDR1 LNHDA and CDR2 SQIVND (reference sequence). Here the CDR3 reads CASSAYRGESYTF. CDR3 DNA sequence: TGTGCCAGTAGTGCGTACAGGGGCGAGAGCTACACCTTC.

The chain carries TRBV2 and TRBJ1-1; 10 bases fit TRBD1. Germline V gene data show CDR1 as SNHLY and CDR2 as FYNNEI. With 9 bases clipped from V and 0 bases from J, the junction kept 7 bases outside the gene matches. This CDR3 comprises 15 residues. This chain's CDR3 is CASPTGGQLNTEAFF. The CDR3 region has the DNA TGTGCCAGTCCGACAGGGGGCCAACTGAACACTGAAGCTTTCTTT. The variable domain in full, with the rest retrieved from reference TRBV2 and TRBJ1-1, is EPEVTQTPSHQVTQMGQEVILRCVPISNHLYFYWYRQILGQKVEFLVSFYNNEISEKSEIFDDQFSVERPDGSNFTLKIRSTKLEDSAMYFCASPTGGQLNTEAFFGQGTRLTVV.

The chain uses TRBV9 and TRBJ2-3; D gene unclear. This CDR3 spans 13 amino acids. Germline loops: CDR1 SGDLS, CDR2 YYNGEE. The V end was cut by 5 bases, the J end by 0 bases, with 7 bases between. The DNA of the CDR3 is TGTGCCAGCAGGGGCGTGAGCACAGATACGCAGTATTTT. This encodes CASRGVSTDTQYF.

V usage is TRBV4-2 and J usage is TRBJ1-6; D gene unclear. CDR1 LGHNA and CDR2 YNFKEQ come from the germline V gene. The CDR3 extends over 15 amino acids. Trimming pared 0 bases from V and 8 bases from J, leaving 11 bases between. This chain's CDR3 is CASSQDRGWDSPLHF. CDR3 nucleotide sequence: TGTGCCAGCAGCCAAGATCGAGGGTGGGATTCACCCCTCCACTTT.

DNA of the CDR3: TGTGCCAGCAGTGACACTAATAGCAATCAGCCCCAGCATTTT. This translates into CASSDTNSNQPQHF. The chain uses TRBV2 and TRBJ1-5; D is uncertain. The CDR3 contains 14 residues. Looked up from germline, CDR1 is SNHLY and CDR2 is FYNNEI. V lost 3 bases to trimming and J lost 0 bases, with 6 bases between them.

The V call is TRBV18, the J call TRBJ1-1; 9 bases align to TRBD1. This CDR3 is 15 amino acids long. The germline gives CDR1 KGHSH, CDR2 LQKENI. J was trimmed by 1 base and V by 3 bases; bases with no gene match: 3. This chain's CDR3 is CASSPGQGPNTEAFF. The CDR3, as DNA: TGTGCCAGCTCACCGGGACAGGGACCGAACACTGAAGCTTTCTTT.

This clone has more than one count but fewer than ten. This chain joins TRBV10-2 and TRBJ2-7; 9 bases agree with TRBD1. The CDR3 sequence is 16 residues long. V dropped 0 bases and J dropped 4; count of bases not matched to a gene: 7. Germline V gene sequence: CDR1 WSHSY, CDR2 SAAADI. The CDR3 DNA reads TGCGCCAGCAGTGAGTCTCCGGGACAGGGATGGTACGAGCAGTACTTC. Protein product: CASSESPGQGWYEQYF.

In the case of this clone: The same CDR3 arises from other DNA sequences in this sample as well. The rearrangement joins TRBV19 to TRBJ1-6; possible D gene TRBD1, 5 bases. The germline V gene has CDR1 LNHDA and CDR2 SQIVND (reference sequence). The ends were cut back, 5 bases at V and 6 bases at J, with 8 bases in the middle. CDR3 size: 13 residues. The CDR3 DNA reads as TGTGCCAGTAGTCCGGGGGGTAATTCACCCCTCCACTTT. Its translation is CASSPGGNSPLHF.